The present TCR beta chain was sequenced within a study of blood T cell repertoires in COVID-19 (dated by TCRdb to 2020 to 2022). General notes on the study: Collaborator samples came from the United States, Italy and Spain and covered acute and convalescent phases of COVID-19. The material from the prospective study consisted of cDNA or gDNA derived from T cells, B-cell-depleted T cells, or PBMCs. Deeply sampled blood TCRbeta repertoires from subjects exposed to, actively infected with, or recovered from COVID-19 were included in the dataset. The repertoires were released in a freely available public database intended as a resource for research on the immune response to SARS-CoV-2. The samples were drawn from the first 160 participants of the ongoing ImmuneRACE study and from 950 to 1,500 subjects provided by 6 global collaborators. Nearly every sample came with metadata listing a de-identified subject ID, COVID-19 status, age in years and sex. Where available, HLA class I and class II types were taken from metadata supplied by the sample provider and were not determined by assay-based typing.

This clone came up once. The antigen it recognizes is unknown. Per-base quality was not reported, and no clone a single base away is much larger than it. The immunoSEQ Assay, a bias-controlled multiplex PCR, was used to amplify TCRbeta CDR3 regions from genomic DNA. The authors' analysis ran thus. The number of nucleated cells in each sample was estimated from the amplification of reference gene primers within the assay. To quantify the absolute abundance of each unique TCRbeta CDR3 rearrangement, sequence reads were collapsed and filtered. For each sample, productive Simpson clonality was calculated as the square root of Simpson's diversity index over productive rearrangements. TCRdb took this table from immuneACCESS and kept in-frame rearrangements with V and J called. Such tables lack part of the clones; where checked against another copy, unresolved V genes explain under half of the gap, and the rest is unexplained. That table is the source of V, J and clone size, and D and trimming were worked out from the DNA. This sample gives 210,000 or so clones in total; under 85% of them show up just once. The ten largest clones take up roughly 1.2% of the sample.

At one collaborating source in Seattle, patients were enrolled during active infection and were followed longitudinally through the course of disease. Each collaborating institution followed its own protocols to collect whole blood in K2EDTA tubes. For TCRbeta analysis, collaborator samples were shipped as frozen whole blood, as isolated PBMCs, or as DNA extracted from either sample type. Findings and caveats that apply to the study as a whole: Clinical and demographic metadata were provided uncurated, with the amount varying by source and participant.

Inclusive of the bounding cysteine and phenylalanine, the CDR3 is 14 residues long. CDR3 DNA only is kept here, 42 bases in frame from base 1. V lost 5 bases and J lost 0 bases; the stretch between them is 9 bases long. CDR1 SGDLS and CDR2 YYNGEE are derived from the germline V gene. Sequenced input: peripheral blood. The chain employs TRBV9 and TRBJ1-3, and TRBD1 may be the D gene, going by 6 matching bases. The receptor was derived from a woman between 25 and 40 years old with COVID-19, enrolled during active disease. CDR3 sequence: CASSGTRSGNTIYF. The DNA is as follows: TGTGCCAGCAGTGGGACACGCTCTGGAAACACCATATATTTT.